This TCR beta chain was retrieved from a study of blood T cell repertoires in COVID-19. Study context: Spain, Italy and the United States supplied samples that represented acute and convalescent COVID-19. Nucleic acid was either cDNA or gDNA, and it came from T cells, B-cell-depleted T cells, or PBMCs.

Trimming at V came to 5 bases and at J to 11 bases, leaving 11 bases not matched to a gene. The CDR3 extends over 15 amino acids. The germline gives CDR1 KGHSH, CDR2 LQKENI. Original processing notes: Quantification of nucleated cells was approximated via reference gene primer amplification. Clones were read by immunoSEQ multiplex PCR, and TCRdb kept only the in-frame ones, dropping some. For V, J and clone size, that table is used; D and trimming come from the DNA. Of approximately 140,000 clones in the sample, around 88% were seen once. In terms of age and location, participants ranged from roughly 18 to 90 years and lived in about two dozen US areas.

Sequenced input: PBMCs or T cells enriched from blood (not recorded which). V usage is TRBV18 and J usage is TRBJ1-4, with 10 bases aligning to TRBD1. The TCR sequence derives from a woman aged 45-60 years who had recovered from COVID-19. The CDR3 sequence: CASSTGGDRGRKLFF. The CDR3 nucleotides are TGTGCCAGCTCAACCGGTGGGGACAGGGGACGGAAACTGTTTTTT.